What follows describes a single T cell receptor (beta chain). This record comes from a study of blood T cell repertoires in COVID-19. Overall study: Acute-phase and convalescent COVID-19 samples originated in the United States, Italy and Spain. In each case, the material was cDNA or gDNA derived from T cells, B-cell-depleted T cells, or PBMCs.

In the source study's methods: Cell counts per sample came from amplifying reference gene primers. Profiling relied on immunoSEQ multiplex PCR, and the TCRdb table lists in-frame clones only, not all of them. The D gene and trimming were derived from the DNA, and the V and J assignments and clone size from that table. The top ten clones hold more than 6.5% of a sample with 200,000 to 300,000 clones, 70% to 90% of them seen once. Germline-derived CDR1 and CDR2 are MRHNA and SNTAGT. The CDR3 is 15 residues long. After removal of 3 bases from V and 0 bases from J, the junction contained 2 bases not matched to a gene.

The chain uses TRBV6-4 and TRBJ2-3; the match to TRBD2 covers 8 bases. The sample taken for sequencing was peripheral blood. This clonotype originated in a woman in her 70s with active or convalescent COVID-19. CDR3 sequence (DNA): TGTGCCAGCAGTGAACGGGGGGGAAGCACAGATACGCAGTATTTT. Amino acid sequence: CASSERGGSTDTQYF.